Shown below are 17 T cell receptor beta chains from a single sample sequenced in a study of beta chain features in type 1 diabetes. All of the isolated RNA was reverse transcribed, so expressed TCRB transcripts were sequenced. Data came from immunoSEQ multiplex PCR; TCRdb stores just in-frame clones and leaves some out. The sample yields 450,000 or so clones, approximately 10% seen once. Sequencing was done on a sample of naive CD4+ T cells from blood. The receptor source for this set is a woman aged 18-29 years in good health.

The table lists this clone with a few counts. This chain links TRBV30 with TRBJ2-1; 10 bases agree with TRBD1. Per germline, CDR1 GTSNPN and CDR2 SVGIG (reference sequence). The length of the CDR3 is 14 residues. The V segment lost 0 bases and the J segment 4 bases; nucleotides outside the gene matches: 0. As DNA, the CDR3 is TGTGCCTGGAGTGTGGGACAGGGGTACAATGAGCAGTTCTTC. It codes for CAWSVGQGYNEQFF.

This clone was detected only a few times. V and J are TRBV9 and TRBJ2-3; 9 bases are a match to TRBD2. This CDR3 contains 17 residues. CDR1 and CDR2 (germline): SGDLS, YYNGEE. J gave up 4 bases and V 3 bases, and 12 bases lay outside the gene matches. The CDR3 sequence is CASSEPRIAGVADTQYF. CDR3 nucleotide sequence: TGTGCCAGCAGCGAGCCCCGGATAGCGGGAGTGGCAGATACGCAGTATTTT.

This chain connects TRBV5-1 to TRBJ2-5; D unclear. This CDR3 is built from 13 residues. Trimming shortened V by 0 bases and J by 7 bases, and 10 bases separated the two germline ends. Germline V lookup: CDR1 SGHRS, CDR2 YFSETQ. CDR3 nucleotides: TGCGCCAGCAGCTTGGGTGCATCCGGGACCCAGTACTTC. This sequence encodes CASSLGASGTQYF.

The chain links TRBV7-9 to TRBJ1-4, with D perhaps matching TRBD1 (6 bases). Trimming took 5 bases from V and 7 from J, leaving 14 bases between them. The CDR3 sequence is 14 residues long. CDR1 and CDR2 from the germline V gene are SEHNR and FQNEAQ (reference sequence). The CDR3 here is CASSTDRSGEKLFF. CDR3 DNA: TGTGCCAGCAGCACCGACAGGTCCGGTGAAAAACTGTTTTTT.

In its sample, this clone was seen many times. The chain combines TRBV4-3 with TRBJ2-3; D is possibly TRBD1 or TRBD2 (5 bases each). Trimming shortened V by 1 base and J by 4 bases, and 9 bases separated the two germline ends. The CDR3 length is 14 residues. CDR1 is LGHNA and CDR2 is YSLEER in the germline V gene. Here the CDR3 reads CASSQAGGADTQYF. The CDR3 DNA reads TGCGCCAGCAGCCAAGCTGGGGGAGCAGATACGCAGTATTTT.

There are a few counts of this clone. The V gene is TRBV30, the J gene TRBJ2-7; D uncertain. Germline CDR1 reads GTSNPN; CDR2 reads SVGIG (reference sequence). Trimming left V 5 bases short and J 2 bases short, with 7 bases between. CDR3 size: 11 residues. The CDR3 here is CAWSRTYEQYF. CDR3 in DNA: TGTGCCTGGTCGCGTACCTACGAGCAGTACTTC. The whole variable domain, filled in from reference TRBV30 and TRBJ2-7, reads SQTIHQWPATLVQPVGSPLSLECTVEGTSNPNLYWYRQAAGRGLQLLFYSVGIGQISSEVPQNLSASRPQDRQFILSSKKLLLSDSGFYLCAWSRTYEQYFGPGTRLTVT.

The gene calls are TRBV4-3 and TRBJ1-6; D gene uncertain. The CDR3 is 13 residues long. Looked up from germline, CDR1 is LGHNA and CDR2 is YSLEER. Deletions cut 0 bases from V and 4 bases from J, with 1 base between. The CDR3 DNA reads TGCGCCAGCAGCCAAGAATATAATTCACCCCTCCACTTT. As protein: CASSQEYNSPLHF.

Comments on this clone: The sample carries other DNA sequences with the same CDR3. The genes are TRBV7-2 and TRBJ1-1; D is unresolved. Looked up from germline, CDR1 is SGHTA and CDR2 is FQGNSA. CDR3 length equals 11 residues. V was trimmed by 2 bases and J by 5 bases, leaving 3 bases between them. This chain's CDR3 is CASSLYTEAFF. The DNA of the CDR3 is TGTGCCAGCAGCTTATATACTGAAGCTTTCTTT. Supplemented by reference TRBV7-2 and TRBJ1-1, the full variable domain reads GAGVSQSPSNKVTEKGKDVELRCDPISGHTALYWYRQSLGQGLEFLIYFQGNSAPDKSGLPSDRFSAERTGGSVSTLTIQRTQQEDSAVYLCASSLYTEAFFGQGTRLTVV.

This clone was picked up a small number of times. Other DNA sequences in this specimen translate into the identical CDR3. The V and J genes are TRBV4-1 and TRBJ1-2; the D is unclear. This CDR3 has 11 residues. V was trimmed by 2 bases and J by 8 bases, leaving 6 bases between them. Germline V gene data show CDR1 as MGHRA and CDR2 as YSYEKL. This CDR3 reads CASSQLGGYTF. CDR3 nucleotides: TGCGCCAGCAGCCAACTAGGCGGCTACACCTTC.

V usage is TRBV5-1 and J usage is TRBJ2-7; 9 nucleotides line up with TRBD1. This CDR3 has 16 amino acids. Germline loops: CDR1 SGHRS, CDR2 YFSETQ. Unmatched junction bases numbered 8, after V lost 2 bases and J lost 2 bases. The CDR3 DNA sequence: TGCGCCAGCAGCTTCCACCGGACAGGGGACACCTACGAGCAGTACTTC. This encodes CASSFHRTGDTYEQYF.

This clone was counted a few times. The chain recombines TRBV9 with TRBJ2-3; weak D call: TRBD1 (6 bases). V gave up 3 bases and J gave up 7 bases, with 18 bases separating them. The V gene's germline CDR1 is SGDLS and CDR2 YYNGEE. The CDR3 runs to 15 residues. CDR3 bases: TGTGCCAGCAGCGCCCAACTGCTAGGGGGATATACGCAGTATTTT. This gives the protein CASSAQLLGGYTQYF.

The chain's CDR3 is CASRNEETQYF. CDR3 bases: TGTGCCAGCAGGAACGAAGAGACCCAGTACTTC. V is TRBV7-3 and J is TRBJ2-5; no reliable D call. Trimming removed 6 bases from V and 3 bases from J, with 5 bases in between. The germline V gene has CDR1 SGHTA and CDR2 FQGTGA. The CDR3 length is 11 residues.

V gene TRBV7-8 combines with J gene TRBJ2-7, with 7 bases matching TRBD1. The trim removed 5 bases at V and 4 bases at J, leaving 8 bases unmatched. The CDR3 runs to 14 residues. CDR1 and CDR2 from the germline V gene are SGHVS and FQNEAQ. CDR3 loop: CASSTRDRPYEQYV. Here the CDR3 DNA reads TGTGCCAGCAGCACCCGGGACAGACCTTACGAGCAGTACGTC.

The chain recombines TRBV6-1 with TRBJ2-4; tentative D call: TRBD2 (5 bases). The CDR3 totals 13 residues. Germline-derived CDR1 and CDR2 are MNHNS and SASEGT. Trimming took 2 bases from V and 8 from J, leaving 10 bases between them. In DNA, the CDR3 is TGTGCCAGCAGTGAAAGTTTGAGGGACATTCAGTACTTC. This sequence encodes CASSESLRDIQYF.

This rearrangement joins TRBV5-1 to TRBJ1-1, with no clear D. This CDR3 has 13 residues. Germline lookup yields CDR1 SGHRS and CDR2 YFSETQ. V shed 4 bases and J shed 2 bases, with 9 bases lying between them. The CDR3 region is CASSPSPNTEAFF. The DNA for the CDR3 is TGCGCCAGCAGCCCATCCCCCAACACTGAAGCTTTCTTT.

The sample holds many counts of this clone. The chain has TRBV30 and TRBJ1-1; D perhaps matches TRBD1 (5 bases). CDR3 size: 13 residues. Trimming stripped 5 bases from V and 4 bases from J, with 14 bases between. Germline V gene data show CDR1 as GTSNPN and CDR2 as SVGIG (reference sequence). The DNA of the CDR3 is TGTGCCTGGGCCCAGGGTTTGGGCACTGAAGCTTTCTTT. Its protein product is CAWAQGLGTEAFF.

Comments on this clone: The same CDR3 arises from other DNA sequences in this sample as well. The V gene is TRBV9, the J gene TRBJ2-1, with 8 bases lining up with TRBD2. The CDR3 consists of 14 residues. V was clipped by 3 bases and J by 10 bases; unmatched bases: 9. Per the germline V gene, CDR1 is SGDLS and CDR2 is YYNGEE. As DNA, the CDR3 is TGTGCCAGCAGCGGTTCGATCGGCGGGAGGGAGCAGTTCTTC. Its translation: CASSGSIGGREQFF.